The sequence of this T cell receptor (beta chain) was determined in a study of radiotherapy plus CTLA-4 blockade in lung cancer. Across the whole study: Objective responses arose in 15% to 20% of patients, and 31% experienced disease control.

The CDR3 consists of 17 residues. V lost 1 base, J lost 2 bases, and 15 bases lay in between. Germline loops: CDR1 SGHAT, CDR2 FQNNGV. Notes on this clone: Its specificity is not known.

Whole-study findings and limits: Clones of tumor-derived TCRs expanded in blood after radiotherapy plus ipilimumab.

Focal radiation plus CTLA-4 blockade with ipilimumab was administered to patients who had chemo-refractory metastatic non-small-cell lung cancer. Repertoires were generated with immunoSEQ multiplex PCR, while TCRdb's copy carries only in-frame clones and drops some. The table has some 94,000 clones, 82% seen once; the top ten hold 25%. Here the sequenced sample was peripheral blood, taken from a patient treated with radiotherapy plus ipilimumab. This receptor was identified in a human donor with non-small cell lung cancer that progressed on radiotherapy plus ipilimumab. The chain is built from TRBV11-2 and TRBJ2-1; weak D call: TRBD2 (6 bases). Here the CDR3 DNA reads TGTGCCAGCAGCTTAGGTTCCAGCGGAGGGACCTACAATGAGCAGTTCTTC. Its protein is CASSLGSSGGTYNEQFF.